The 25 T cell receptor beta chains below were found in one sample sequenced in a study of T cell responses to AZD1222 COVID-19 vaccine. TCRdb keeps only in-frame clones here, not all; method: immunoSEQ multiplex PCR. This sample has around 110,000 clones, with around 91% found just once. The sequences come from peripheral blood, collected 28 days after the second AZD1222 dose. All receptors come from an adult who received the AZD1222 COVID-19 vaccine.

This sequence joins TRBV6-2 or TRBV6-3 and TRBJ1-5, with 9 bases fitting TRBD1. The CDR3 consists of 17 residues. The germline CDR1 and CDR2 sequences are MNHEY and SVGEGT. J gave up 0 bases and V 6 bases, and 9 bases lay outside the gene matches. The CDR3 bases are TGTGCCAGCAGCCCTAGCGGACAGGGGTCTAGCAATCAGCCCCAGCATTTT. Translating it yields CASSPSGQGSSNQPQHF.

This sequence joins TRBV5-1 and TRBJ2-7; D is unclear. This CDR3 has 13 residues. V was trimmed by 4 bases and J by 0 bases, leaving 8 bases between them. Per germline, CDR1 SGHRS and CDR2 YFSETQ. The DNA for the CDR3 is TGCGCCAGCAGCCCAATGAGCTCCTACGAGCAGTACTTC. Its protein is CASSPMSSYEQYF.

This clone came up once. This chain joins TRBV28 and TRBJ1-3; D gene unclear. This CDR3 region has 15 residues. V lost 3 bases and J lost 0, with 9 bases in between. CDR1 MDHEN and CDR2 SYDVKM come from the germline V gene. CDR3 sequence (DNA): TGTGCCAGCAGTTTGAATCAGTACTCTGGAAACACCATATATTTT. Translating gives CASSLNQYSGNTIYF.

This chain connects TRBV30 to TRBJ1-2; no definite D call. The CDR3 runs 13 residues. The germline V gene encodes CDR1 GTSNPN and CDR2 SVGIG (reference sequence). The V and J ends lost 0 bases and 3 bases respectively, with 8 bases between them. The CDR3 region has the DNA TGTGCCTGGAGTGTATCCTTACACTATGGCTACACCTTC. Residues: CAWSVSLHYGYTF.

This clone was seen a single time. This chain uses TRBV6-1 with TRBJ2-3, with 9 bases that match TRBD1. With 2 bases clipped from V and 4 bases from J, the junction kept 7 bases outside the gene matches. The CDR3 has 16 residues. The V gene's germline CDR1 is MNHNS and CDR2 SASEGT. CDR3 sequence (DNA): TGTGCCAGCAGTGAATTATGGGACAGGGCCTCAGATACGCAGTATTTT. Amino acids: CASSELWDRASDTQYF.

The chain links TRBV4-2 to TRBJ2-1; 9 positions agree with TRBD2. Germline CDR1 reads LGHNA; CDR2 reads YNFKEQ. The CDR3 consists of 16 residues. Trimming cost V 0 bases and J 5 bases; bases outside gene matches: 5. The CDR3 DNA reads TGTGCCAGCAGCCAAGAGAGTAGCGGGAGCCACAATGAGCAGTTCTTC. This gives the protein CASSQESSGSHNEQFF.

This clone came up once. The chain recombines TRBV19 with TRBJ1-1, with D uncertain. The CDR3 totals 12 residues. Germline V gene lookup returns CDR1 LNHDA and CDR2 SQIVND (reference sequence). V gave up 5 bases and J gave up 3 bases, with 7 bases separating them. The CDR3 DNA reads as TGTGCCAGTAGTCGACCGTACACTGAAGCTTTCTTT. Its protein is CASSRPYTEAFF. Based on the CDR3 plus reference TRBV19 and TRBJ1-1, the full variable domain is DGGITQSPKYLFRKEGQNVTLSCEQNLNHDAMYWYRQDPGQGLRLIYYSQIVNDFQKGDIAEGYSVSREKKESFPLTVTSAQKNPTAFYLCASSRPYTEAFFGQGTRLTVV.

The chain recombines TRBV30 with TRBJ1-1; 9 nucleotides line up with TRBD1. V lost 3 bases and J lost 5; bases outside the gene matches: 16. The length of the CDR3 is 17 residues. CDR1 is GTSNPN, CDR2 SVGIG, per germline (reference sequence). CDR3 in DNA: TGTGCCTGGAGCCTCCGGCCGGGACAGGGCGGGGAAACTGAAGCTTTCTTT. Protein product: CAWSLRPGQGGETEAFF.

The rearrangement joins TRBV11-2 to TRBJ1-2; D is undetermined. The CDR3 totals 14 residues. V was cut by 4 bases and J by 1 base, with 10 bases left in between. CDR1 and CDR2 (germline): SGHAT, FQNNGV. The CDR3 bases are TGTGCCAGCAGCTCTAAGGAAGATAACTATGGCTACACCTTC. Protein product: CASSSKEDNYGYTF. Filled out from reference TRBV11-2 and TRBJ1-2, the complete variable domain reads EAGVAQSPRYKIIEKRQSVAFWCNPISGHATLYWYQQILGQGPKLLIQFQNNGVVDDSQLPKDRFSAERLKGVDSTLKIQPAKLEDSAVYLCASSSKEDNYGYTFGSGTRLTVV.

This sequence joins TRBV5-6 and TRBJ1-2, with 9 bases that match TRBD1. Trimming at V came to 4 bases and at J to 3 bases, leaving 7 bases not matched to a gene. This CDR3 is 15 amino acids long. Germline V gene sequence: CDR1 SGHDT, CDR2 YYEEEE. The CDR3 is CASSLGDRDHYGYTF. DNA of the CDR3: TGTGCCAGCAGCCTCGGGGACAGGGATCACTATGGCTACACCTTC.

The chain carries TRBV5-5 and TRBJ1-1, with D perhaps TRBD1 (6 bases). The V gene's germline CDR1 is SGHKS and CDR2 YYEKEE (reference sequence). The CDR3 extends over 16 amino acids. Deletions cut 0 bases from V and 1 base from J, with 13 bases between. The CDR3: CASSLVEGHTNTEAFF. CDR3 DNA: TGTGCCAGCAGCTTGGTGGAGGGACACACGAACACTGAAGCTTTCTTT.

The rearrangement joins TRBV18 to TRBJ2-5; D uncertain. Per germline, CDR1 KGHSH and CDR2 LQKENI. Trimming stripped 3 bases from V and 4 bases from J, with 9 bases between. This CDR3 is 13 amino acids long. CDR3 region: CASSPPIGETQYF. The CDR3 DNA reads TGTGCCAGCTCACCCCCCATAGGAGAGACCCAGTACTTC.

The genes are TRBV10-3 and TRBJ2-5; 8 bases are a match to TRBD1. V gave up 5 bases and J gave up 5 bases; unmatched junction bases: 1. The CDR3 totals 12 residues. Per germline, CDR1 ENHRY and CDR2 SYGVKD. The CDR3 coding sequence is TGTGCCATCAGTCGGACAGGGGAGACCCAGTACTTC. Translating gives CAISRTGETQYF.

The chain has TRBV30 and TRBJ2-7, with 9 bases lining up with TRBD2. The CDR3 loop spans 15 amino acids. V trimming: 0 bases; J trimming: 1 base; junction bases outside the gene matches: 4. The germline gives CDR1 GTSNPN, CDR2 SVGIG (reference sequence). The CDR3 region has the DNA TGTGCCTGGAGTGTCGCAGCGGGAGGATCCTACGAGCAGTACTTC. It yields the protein CAWSVAAGGSYEQYF.

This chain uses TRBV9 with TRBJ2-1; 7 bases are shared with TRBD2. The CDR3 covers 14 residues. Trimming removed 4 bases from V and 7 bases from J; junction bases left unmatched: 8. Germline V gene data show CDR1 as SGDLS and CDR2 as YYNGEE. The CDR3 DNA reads TGTGCCAGCAGCCCCCGGCGGGAGTGGAATGAGCAGTTCTTC. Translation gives CASSPRREWNEQFF.

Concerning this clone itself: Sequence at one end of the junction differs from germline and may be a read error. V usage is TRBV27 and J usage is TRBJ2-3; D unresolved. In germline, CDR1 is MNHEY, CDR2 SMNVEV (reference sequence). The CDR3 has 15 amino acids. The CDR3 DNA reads TGTGCAAGCAGCCCTTTTACGGGTAGCACAGATACGCAGTATTTT. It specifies CASSPFTGSTDTQYF.

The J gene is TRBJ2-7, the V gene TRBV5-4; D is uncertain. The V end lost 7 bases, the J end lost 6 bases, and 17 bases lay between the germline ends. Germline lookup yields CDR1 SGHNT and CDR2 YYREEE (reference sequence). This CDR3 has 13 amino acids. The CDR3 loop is CASSRDGPGEQYF. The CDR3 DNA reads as TGTGCCAGCTCGAGAGACGGGCCAGGCGAGCAGTACTTC.

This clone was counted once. The CDR3 loop is CASSEPLRGWGQPQHF. In DNA, the CDR3 is TGTGCCAGCAGTGAACCGCTTCGGGGTTGGGGTCAGCCCCAGCATTTT. The chain carries TRBV6-1 and TRBJ1-5; D gene ambiguous. CDR3 length: 16 residues. V lost 2 bases and J lost 6, with 17 bases in between. Germline V CDR1 and CDR2: MNHNS, SASEGT.

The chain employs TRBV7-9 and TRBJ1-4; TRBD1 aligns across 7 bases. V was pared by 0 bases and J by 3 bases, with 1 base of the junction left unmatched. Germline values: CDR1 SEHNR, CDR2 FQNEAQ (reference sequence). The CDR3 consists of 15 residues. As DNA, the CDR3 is TGTGCCAGCAGCTTAGCGCAGGGGGCTAATGAAAAACTGTTTTTT. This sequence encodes CASSLAQGANEKLFF.

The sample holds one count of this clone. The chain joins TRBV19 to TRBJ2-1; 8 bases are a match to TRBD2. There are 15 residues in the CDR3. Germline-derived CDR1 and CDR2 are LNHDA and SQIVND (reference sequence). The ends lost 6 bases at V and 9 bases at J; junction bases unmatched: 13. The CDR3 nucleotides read TGTGCCAGTAGGAACTACGAGCGGGAGACTGGTGAGCAGTTCTTC. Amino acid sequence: CASRNYERETGEQFF. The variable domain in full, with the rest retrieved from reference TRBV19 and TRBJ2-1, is DGGITQSPKYLFRKEGQNVTLSCEQNLNHDAMYWYRQDPGQGLRLIYYSQIVNDFQKGDIAEGYSVSREKKESFPLTVTSAQKNPTAFYLCASRNYERETGEQFFGPGTRLTVL.

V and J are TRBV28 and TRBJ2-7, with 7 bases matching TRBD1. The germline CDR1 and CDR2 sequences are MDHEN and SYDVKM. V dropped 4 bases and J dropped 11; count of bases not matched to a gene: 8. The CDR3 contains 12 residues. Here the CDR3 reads CASSYRTGLKYF. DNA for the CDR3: TGTGCCAGCAGTTACCGGACAGGCTTGAAGTACTTC.

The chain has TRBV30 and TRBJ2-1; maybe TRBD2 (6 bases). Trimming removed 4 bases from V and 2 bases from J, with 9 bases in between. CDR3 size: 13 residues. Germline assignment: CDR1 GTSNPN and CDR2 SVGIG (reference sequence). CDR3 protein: CAWKREAYNEQFF. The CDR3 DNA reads TGTGCCTGGAAGAGGGAGGCCTACAATGAGCAGTTCTTC.

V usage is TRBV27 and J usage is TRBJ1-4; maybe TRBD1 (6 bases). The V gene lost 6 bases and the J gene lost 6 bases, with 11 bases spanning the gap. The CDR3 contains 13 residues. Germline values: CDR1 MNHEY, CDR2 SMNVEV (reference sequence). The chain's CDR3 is CASRNRVHEKLFF. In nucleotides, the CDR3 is TGTGCCAGCAGAAACAGGGTTCATGAAAAACTGTTTTTT. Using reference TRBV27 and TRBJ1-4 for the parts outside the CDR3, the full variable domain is EAQVTQNPRYLITVTGKKLTVTCSQNMNHEYMSWYRQDPGLGLRQIYYSMNVEVTDKGDVPEGYKVSRKEKRNFPLILESPSPNQTSLYFCASRNRVHEKLFFGSGTQLSVL.

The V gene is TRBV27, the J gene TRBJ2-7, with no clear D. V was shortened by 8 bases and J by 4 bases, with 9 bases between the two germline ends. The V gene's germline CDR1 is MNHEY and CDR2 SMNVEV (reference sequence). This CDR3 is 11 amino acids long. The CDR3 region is CASRRGYEQYF. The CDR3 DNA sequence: TGTGCCAGCCGCAGAGGTTACGAGCAGTACTTC.

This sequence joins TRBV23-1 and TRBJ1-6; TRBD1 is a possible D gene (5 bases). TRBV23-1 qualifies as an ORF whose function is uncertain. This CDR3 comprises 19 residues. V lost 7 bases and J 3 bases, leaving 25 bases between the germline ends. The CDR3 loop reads CASTKPGEGRLYYNSPLHF. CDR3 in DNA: TGCGCCAGCACCAAACCCGGTGAGGGGCGACTCTACTATAATTCACCCCTCCACTTT.